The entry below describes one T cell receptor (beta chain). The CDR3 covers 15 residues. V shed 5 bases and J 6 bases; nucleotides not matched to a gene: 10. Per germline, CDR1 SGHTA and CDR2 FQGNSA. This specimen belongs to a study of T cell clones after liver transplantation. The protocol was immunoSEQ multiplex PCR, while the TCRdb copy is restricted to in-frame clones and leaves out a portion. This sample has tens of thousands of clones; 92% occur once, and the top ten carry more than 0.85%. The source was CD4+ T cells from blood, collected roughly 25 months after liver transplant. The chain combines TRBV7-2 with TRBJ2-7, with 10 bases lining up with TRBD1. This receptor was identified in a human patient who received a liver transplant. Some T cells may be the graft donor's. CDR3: CASSNRDRGSREQYF. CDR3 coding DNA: TGTGCCAGCAGCAACCGGGACAGGGGTTCCCGCGAGCAGTACTTC.